This TCR beta chain is from a study of T cell responses to AZD1222 COVID-19 vaccine. Study-level results: Clonal diversity was possibly underestimated, and the donors were mostly white British, with more females.

Clones were read by immunoSEQ multiplex PCR, and TCRdb kept only the in-frame ones, dropping some. This sample carries 150,000 to 200,000 clones, approximately 90% of them seen once, and the ten largest clones take roughly 6%. Of note for this clone: The antigen remains unidentified.

The CDR3 is made up of 15 amino acids. With V trimmed by 0 bases and J by 7 bases, 4 bases remained unmatched. Germline CDR1 and CDR2: SGHRS and YFSETQ. The V and J genes are TRBV5-1 and TRBJ2-1; 10 bases map to TRBD2. This receptor was obtained from an adult in good health. Sequenced here: peripheral blood, sampled on day 0 of AZD1222 vaccination. Written as DNA, the CDR3 is TGCGCCAGCAGCTTGGATGTAGCGGGGGGTAATGAGCAGTTCTTC. This translates into CASSLDVAGGNEQFF.